A single sample gave rise to the 27 T cell receptor beta chains below, sequenced in a study of CD8 T cells in Susac syndrome. A quantity of about 0.5 to 1 ug RNA underwent reverse transcription using random hexamers. One entry per CDR3 protein results from TCRdb running MiXCR on the immunoSEQ multiplex PCR reads. The table lists some 140,000 distinct CDR3 sequences, roughly 80% of them singletons. The specimen sequenced was CD8+ T cells from PBMCs. Source of these receptors: a human donor with multiple sclerosis.

The genes are TRBV11-2 and TRBJ2-7; 8 bases are a match to TRBD1. The CDR3 contains 15 residues. CDR1 and CDR2 from the germline V gene are SGHAT and FQNNGV. J was trimmed by 1 base and V by 1 base; bases with no gene match: 3. The CDR3 DNA follows: TGTGCCAGCAGCTTAGGGACAGGGCGATCCTACGAGCAGTACGTC. Translated, it gives CASSLGTGRSYEQYV.

The chain is built from TRBV5-1 and TRBJ2-3; no firm D call. Trimming pared 3 bases from V and 2 bases from J, leaving 13 bases between. Germline assignment: CDR1 SGHRS and CDR2 YFSETQ. CDR3 length: 15 residues. The CDR3 region has the DNA TGCGCCAGCAGCTCCGAGTTAGACCCCACAGATACGCAGTATTTT. This encodes CASSSELDPTDTQYF.

The rearrangement links TRBV7-3 to TRBJ2-1; D unclear. V lost 1 base to trimming and J lost 3 bases, with 10 bases between them. Germline V CDR1 and CDR2: SGHTA, FQGTGA. The CDR3 is 15 amino acids. The CDR3 nucleotides read TGTGCCAGCAGCTTAAGTCAGAGAAGCTACAATGAGCAGTTCTTC. Its protein is CASSLSQRSYNEQFF.

The genes are TRBV7-9 and TRBJ2-7; no clear D gene. This CDR3 has 13 amino acids. Germline loops: CDR1 SEHNR, CDR2 FQNEAQ (reference sequence). Trimming cost V 0 bases and J 6 bases, with 9 bases left between them. The CDR3 loop is CASSLAPEIEQYF. CDR3 nucleotides: TGTGCCAGCAGCTTAGCGCCAGAAATCGAGCAGTACTTC.

CDR3 nucleotide sequence: TGTGCCAGCAGCAAGGGTCCGGGGTTTGCAGATACGCAGTATTTT. Translated: CASSKGPGFADTQYF. This chain links TRBV7-6 with TRBJ2-3, with D tentatively TRBD2 (5 bases). Trimming cost V 5 bases and J 4 bases, with 16 bases left between them. The germline CDR1 and CDR2 sequences are SGHVS and FNYEAQ. The CDR3 is made up of 15 amino acids. Full variable domain (missing parts from reference TRBV7-6 and TRBJ2-3): GAGVSQSPRYKVTKRGQDVALRCDPISGHVSLYWYRQALGQGPEFLTYFNYEAQQDKSGLPNDRFSAERPEGSISTLTIQRTEQRDSAMYRCASSKGPGFADTQYFGPGTRLTVL.

The J gene is TRBJ2-7, the V gene TRBV2; TRBD1 matches at 9 bases. The CDR3 contains 16 residues. V was pared by 4 bases and J by 2 bases, with 9 bases of the junction left unmatched. CDR1 SNHLY and CDR2 FYNNEI come from the germline V gene. Written as DNA, the CDR3 is TGTGCCAGCAGTGGGACAGGGGAAATGGGCGCCTACGAGCAGTACTTC. Residues: CASSGTGEMGAYEQYF. The whole variable domain, remainder taken from reference TRBV2 and TRBJ2-7, is EPEVTQTPSHQVTQMGQEVILRCVPISNHLYFYWYRQILGQKVEFLVSFYNNEISEKSEIFDDQFSVERPDGSNFTLKIRSTKLEDSAMYFCASSGTGEMGAYEQYFGPGTRLTVT.

A single count supports this clonotype. The chain is built from TRBV27 and TRBJ1-1; D perhaps matches TRBD1 (5 bases). Trimming cost V 8 bases and J 4 bases, with 17 bases left between them. Germline V gene data show CDR1 as MNHEY and CDR2 as SMNVEV (reference sequence). The CDR3 consists of 14 residues. CDR3 region: CASAAGTVTTEAFF. CDR3 DNA: TGTGCCAGCGCCGCCGGGACGGTGACCACTGAAGCTTTCTTT.

The chain joins TRBV7-6 to TRBJ2-7; no reliable D call. CDR1 SGHVS and CDR2 FNYEAQ come from the germline V gene. The V and J ends lost 5 bases and 3 bases respectively, with 20 bases between them. This CDR3 is 16 amino acids long. The CDR3 DNA sequence: TGTGCCAGCAGCCCTATTAGGGAAGGACGAGTCTACGAGCAGTACTTC. As protein: CASSPIREGRVYEQYF. The whole variable domain, filled in from reference TRBV7-6 and TRBJ2-7, reads GAGVSQSPRYKVTKRGQDVALRCDPISGHVSLYWYRQALGQGPEFLTYFNYEAQQDKSGLPNDRFSAERPEGSISTLTIQRTEQRDSAMYRCASSPIREGRVYEQYFGPGTRLTVT.

This clonotype appeared a single time. The chain combines TRBV10-3 with TRBJ1-1; maybe TRBD1 (6 bases). Trimming removed 3 bases at V and 11 bases at J, with 16 bases between. The V gene's germline CDR1 is ENHRY and CDR2 SYGVKD. The CDR3 runs to 13 residues. The CDR3 DNA reads TGTGCCATCAGTGAACAGGGCGGGCAGGGGGCTTTCTTT. Translated: CAISEQGGQGAFF.

This clonotype was recorded only once. The chain is built from TRBV21-1 and TRBJ2-4; TRBD1, the D gene given by the table, was not confirmed from the DNA. TRBV21-1 is a recognized pseudogene. The CDR3 extends over 20 amino acids. The CDR3 DNA reads TGTGCCAGCAGCAAAGCGCGGGGACAGCACGAACCATACGACAAAAACATTCAGTACTTC. It translates to CASSKARGQHEPYDKNIQYF.

This clonotype occurred once. V and J are TRBV5-6 and TRBJ1-1; D gene ambiguous. CDR1 and CDR2 (germline): SGHDT, YYEEEE. V lost 0 bases to trimming and J lost 4 bases, with 10 bases between them. CDR3 length: 14 amino acids. For the CDR3, the DNA is TGTGCCAGCAGCTTGGCGGCGGGCCGCACTGAAGCTTTCTTT. Amino acid sequence: CASSLAAGRTEAFF.

The CDR3 region is CASSQDGANTEAFF. The CDR3 DNA reads TGTGCCAGCAGCCAAGATGGGGCAAACACTGAAGCTTTCTTT. The V call is TRBV4-2, the J call TRBJ1-1, with D tentatively TRBD1 (5 bases). V lost 0 bases to trimming and J lost 2 bases, with 7 bases between them. CDR1 LGHNA and CDR2 YNFKEQ come from the germline V gene. The CDR3 consists of 14 residues.

The genes are TRBV23-1 and TRBJ2-7; D possibly matches TRBD1 or TRBD2 (5 bases each). TRBV23-1 is treated as an ORF (open reading frame) with a function not yet certain. The CDR3 has 13 amino acids. Trimming cost V 8 bases and J 1 base, with 12 bases left between them. The CDR3 protein is CASCWGSSYEQYF. The CDR3 DNA is TGCGCCAGCTGCTGGGGGTCTTCCTACGAGCAGTACTTC.

V gene TRBV12-3 or TRBV12-4 combines with J gene TRBJ2-2; TRBD1 matches 8 bases. The length of the CDR3 is 15 residues. V dropped 5 bases and J dropped 5; count of bases not matched to a gene: 7. The CDR3 sequence is CASSPVTGETGELFF. As DNA, the CDR3 is TGTGCCAGCAGTCCAGTGACAGGGGAGACCGGGGAGCTGTTTTTT.

The rearrangement joins TRBV28 to TRBJ1-5, with D hard to call. Trimming removed 1 base at V and 7 bases at J, with 20 bases between. CDR3 length equals 17 residues. Germline CDR1 is MDHEN and CDR2 is SYDVKM. CDR3 in DNA: TGTGCCAGCAGTTTATTCCTCGACCGGCTTAATATCCAGCCCCAGCATTTT. This sequence encodes CASSLFLDRLNIQPQHF.

The chain joins TRBV7-9 to TRBJ1-4; D unclear. V dropped 7 bases and J dropped 8 bases, with 11 bases sitting between them. This CDR3 contains 12 residues. Germline values: CDR1 SEHNR, CDR2 FQNEAQ (reference sequence). The CDR3 nucleotides read TGTGCCAGCACCGCCCCGGGGGAAAAACTGTTTTTT. It encodes CASTAPGEKLFF. Using reference TRBV7-9 and TRBJ1-4 for the parts outside the CDR3, the full variable domain is DTGVSQNPRHKITKRGQNVTFRCDPISEHNRLYWYRQTLGQGPEFLTYFQNEAQLEKSRLLSDRFSAERPKGSFSTLEIQRTEQGDSAMYLCASTAPGEKLFFGSGTQLSVL.

This chain uses TRBV2 with TRBJ1-1, with a weak D call TRBD1 (5 bases). Germline V gene lookup returns CDR1 SNHLY and CDR2 FYNNEI. V lost 6 bases to trimming and J lost 10 bases, with 15 bases between them. The CDR3 has 12 amino acids. The CDR3 protein is CASREWGNRAFF. The CDR3 region has the DNA TGTGCCAGCAGGGAGTGGGGGAATAGAGCTTTCTTT.

The rearrangement uses TRBV24-1 and TRBJ2-5; weak D call: TRBD1 (7 bases). The CDR3 covers 12 residues. Germline loops: CDR1 KGHDR, CDR2 SFDVKD. Trimming took 9 bases from V and 2 from J, leaving 9 bases between them. CDR3 in DNA: TGTGCCACCGCGGGACAGCAAGAGACCCAGTACTTC. This translates into CATAGQQETQYF.

The rearrangement joins TRBV11-2 to TRBJ2-1, with a possible D match to TRBD2 (6 bases). The CDR3 runs 15 residues. Germline CDR1 and CDR2: SGHAT and FQNNGV. V lost 5 bases and J lost 1, with 12 bases in between. CDR3 DNA sequence: TGTGCCAGCAGCACCCTTAGCGGATCCTACAATGAGCAGTTCTTC. The encoded protein is CASSTLSGSYNEQFF.

V is TRBV28 and J is TRBJ2-7; no reliable D call. The V end was cut by 3 bases, the J end by 3 bases, with 9 bases between. CDR1 MDHEN and CDR2 SYDVKM come from the germline V gene. The CDR3 contains 13 residues. The CDR3 loop is CASSFNEDYEQYF. The CDR3 region has the DNA TGTGCCAGCAGTTTCAACGAGGACTACGAGCAGTACTTC.

This clonotype was seen a few times. The chain is built from TRBV27 and TRBJ2-3; D remains unclear. This CDR3 spans 14 amino acids. Trimming pared 2 bases from V and 6 bases from J, leaving 12 bases between. Germline assignment: CDR1 MNHEY and CDR2 SMNVEV (reference sequence). The CDR3 DNA is TGTGCCAGCAGTTTAGTAGGGTCAACGGATACGCAGTATTTT. This encodes CASSLVGSTDTQYF.

The chain recombines TRBV6-5 with TRBJ2-2; D assignment may be TRBD1 or TRBD2 (6 bases each). The CDR3 runs to 14 residues. Trimming removed 2 bases from V and 4 bases from J, with 8 bases in between. Germline CDR1 MNHEY, CDR2 SVGAGI. The CDR3 DNA is TGTGCCAGCAGTTACGGAGGGGGCACCGGGGAGCTGTTTTTT. The encoded protein is CASSYGGGTGELFF.

The genes are TRBV7-9 and TRBJ1-1; no reliable D call. From germline, CDR1 is SEHNR and CDR2 FQNEAQ (reference sequence). Trimming cost V 4 bases and J 0 bases, with 15 bases left between them. CDR3 length: 16 residues. CDR3 DNA: TGTGCCAGCAGCTCATTGACACATTTAATGAACACTGAAGCTTTCTTT. Translating it yields CASSSLTHLMNTEAFF.

The V call is TRBV5-4, the J call TRBJ2-1, with D tentatively TRBD1 or TRBD2 (5 bases each). Trimming pared 8 bases from V and 8 bases from J, leaving 14 bases between. CDR1 and CDR2 (germline): SGHNT, YYREEE (reference sequence). The CDR3 spans 12 residues. CDR3 sequence (DNA): TGTGCCAGTCAAGGGTTGGGGGATGAGCAGTTCTTC. It yields the protein CASQGLGDEQFF.

A remark on this clonotype: It is likely a read error, because the conserved phenylalanine at the end of the CDR3 is missing. The J gene is TRBJ1-1, the V gene TRBV2; TRBD1 might be the D (5 bases). This CDR3 has 12 amino acids. With 7 bases removed from V and 1 base from J, the gap between germline ends came to 7 bases. The germline V gene has CDR1 SNHLY and CDR2 FYNNEI. The CDR3 bases are TGTGCCAGCATGGGGGAGAACACTGAAGCTTTCCTT. It encodes CASMGENTEAFL.

The CDR3 here is CASSYSEMRGGEAFF. The CDR3 bases are TGTGCCAGCAGTTACTCCGAGATGAGGGGGGGTGAAGCTTTCTTT. This chain joins TRBV6-5 and TRBJ1-1; TRBD1 might be the D (6 bases). Germline-derived CDR1 and CDR2 are MNHEY and SVGAGI. This CDR3 has 15 amino acids. Trimming stripped 0 bases from V and 7 bases from J, with 15 bases between.

J is TRBJ1-4 and V is TRBV27; possible D gene TRBD1, 5 bases. CDR1 is MNHEY and CDR2 is SMNVEV in the germline V gene (reference sequence). This CDR3 has 17 residues. Trimming removed 3 bases from V and 4 bases from J, with 18 bases in between. In DNA form, the CDR3 reads TGTGCCAGCAGTTTCCGCCGAGGAGGGGTCTTTAATGAAAAACTGTTTTTT. Its protein product is CASSFRRGGVFNEKLFF.